The next 10 T cell receptor beta chains were all read from a single sample in a study of cytomegalovirus exposure and HLA in healthy donors. PCR involved 60 Vbeta and 13 Jbeta primers. The table came from immunoSEQ multiplex PCR; TCRdb's copy has only in-frame clones and leaves some out. The sample lists over 100,000 clones, roughly 80% occurring once. Sequencing was done on a sample of PBMCs. All receptors come from a man aged 25-45 years in good health and CMV-seronegative.

This sequence joins TRBV6-5 and TRBJ2-7; 8 bases are a match to TRBD1. This CDR3 has 15 amino acids. Germline loops: CDR1 MNHEY, CDR2 SVGAGI. The trim removed 6 bases at V and 4 bases at J, leaving 11 bases unmatched. The CDR3 DNA follows: TGTGCCAGCAGCCAGTCCGGGACAGGTTATTACGAGCAGTACTTC. It codes for CASSQSGTGYYEQYF.

This chain uses TRBV14 with TRBJ2-7; possible D gene TRBD2, 5 bases. The CDR3 consists of 15 residues. CDR1 and CDR2 from the germline V gene are SGHDN and FVKESK. V lost 1 base, J lost 3 bases, and 13 bases lay in between. CDR3 bases: TGTGCCAGCAGCCAAGGGGCCCGGGATGGCTACGAGCAGTACTTC. Translation gives CASSQGARDGYEQYF. Looking up the rest from reference TRBV14 and TRBJ2-7 gives the full variable domain: EAGVTQFPSHSVIEKGQTVTLRCDPISGHDNLYWYRRVMGKEIKFLLHFVKESKQDESGMPNNRFLAERTGGTYSTLKVQPAELEDSGVYFCASSQGARDGYEQYFGPGTRLTVT.

This clone showed up just a few times. V is TRBV9 and J is TRBJ1-5; no firm D call. Trimming cost V 4 bases and J 4 bases, with 18 bases left between them. The germline gives CDR1 SGDLS, CDR2 YYNGEE. The length of the CDR3 is 16 residues. CDR3 residues: CASSPTSGSGNQPQHF. CDR3 DNA sequence: TGTGCCAGCAGCCCTACCTCAGGTTCGGGAAATCAGCCCCAGCATTTT.

In this sample, this clone turned up a few times. This chain links TRBV4-2 with TRBJ2-5, with D unresolved. The CDR3 runs to 15 residues. Trimming pared 0 bases from V and 4 bases from J, leaving 12 bases between. Germline lookup yields CDR1 LGHNA and CDR2 YNFKEQ. The CDR3 nucleotides read TGTGCCAGCAGCCAAGATGCACAGCTGGGAGAGACCCAGTACTTC. Translated: CASSQDAQLGETQYF.

This chain links TRBV6-6 with TRBJ2-5; D possibly corresponds to TRBD2 (6 bases). V was pared by 0 bases and J by 5 bases, with 13 bases between. The CDR3 covers 15 residues. Germline CDR1 and CDR2: MNHNY and SVGAGI (reference sequence). The CDR3: CASSYSMRGGETQYF. In DNA, the CDR3 is TGTGCCAGCAGTTACTCGATGCGGGGTGGGGAGACCCAGTACTTC.

V is TRBV28 and J is TRBJ1-6; 9 positions match TRBD1. Germline trimming cut 8 bases from V and 9 bases from J; bases unmatched to any gene: 8. There are 14 residues in the CDR3. Germline V gives CDR1 MDHEN, CDR2 SYDVKM. The CDR3 coding sequence is TGTGCCAGCCAGTCTGAACAGGGGGCTTCACCCCTCCACTTT. Its protein product is CASQSEQGASPLHF.

This clone has a single count. The chain has TRBV6-1 and TRBJ2-1; TRBD2 aligns across 10 bases. CDR3 length: 14 residues. CDR1 is MNHNS and CDR2 is SASEGT in the germline V gene. The trim removed 8 bases at V and 4 bases at J, leaving 5 bases unmatched. The CDR3 is CASASSGGYNEQFF. The CDR3 DNA sequence: TGTGCCAGCGCGAGTAGCGGGGGGTACAATGAGCAGTTCTTC.

The genes are TRBV7-9 and TRBJ1-3, with D possibly matching TRBD1 (5 bases). From germline, CDR1 is SEHNR and CDR2 FQNEAQ (reference sequence). This CDR3 contains 18 residues. The V and J ends lost 5 bases and 0 bases respectively, with 20 bases between them. CDR3 DNA: TGTGCCAGCAGCCTAGAAGGGAGGGGAACACCCTCTGGAAACACCATATATTTT. This sequence encodes CASSLEGRGTPSGNTIYF. Variable domain in full (rest from reference TRBV7-9 and TRBJ1-3): DTGVSQNPRHKITKRGQNVTFRCDPISEHNRLYWYRQTLGQGPEFLTYFQNEAQLEKSRLLSDRFSAERPKGSFSTLEIQRTEQGDSAMYLCASSLEGRGTPSGNTIYFGEGSWLTVV.

V and J are TRBV5-4 and TRBJ2-1, with D maybe TRBD2 (5 bases). This CDR3 has 13 residues. V lost 1 base, J lost 7 bases, and 9 bases lay in between. From germline, CDR1 is SGHNT and CDR2 YYREEE (reference sequence). CDR3 bases: TGTGCCAGCAGCTTGTTTCCGGGAAATGAGCAGTTCTTC. This encodes CASSLFPGNEQFF.

The V call is TRBV25-1, the J call TRBJ2-6; 10 bases align to TRBD1. Germline CDR1 reads MGHDK; CDR2 reads SYGVNS. The J segment lost 0 bases and the V segment lost 6 bases, leaving 8 bases of the junction unmatched. The CDR3 totals 18 residues. As DNA, the CDR3 is TGTGCCAGCAGCTCCGGGACAGGGGTTCTCTCTGGGGCCAACGTCCTGACTTTC. This gives the protein CASSSGTGVLSGANVLTF.